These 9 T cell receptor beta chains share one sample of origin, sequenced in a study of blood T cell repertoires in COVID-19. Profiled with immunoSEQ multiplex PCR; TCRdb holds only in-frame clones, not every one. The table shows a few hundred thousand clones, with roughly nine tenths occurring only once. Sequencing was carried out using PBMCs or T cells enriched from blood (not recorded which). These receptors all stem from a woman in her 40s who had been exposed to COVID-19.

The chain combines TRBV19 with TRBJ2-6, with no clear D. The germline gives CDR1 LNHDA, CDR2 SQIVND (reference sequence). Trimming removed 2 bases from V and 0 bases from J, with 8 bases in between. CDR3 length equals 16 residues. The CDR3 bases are TGTGCCAGTAGTATATATAGGAGCTCTGGGGCCAACGTCCTGACTTTC. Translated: CASSIYRSSGANVLTF.

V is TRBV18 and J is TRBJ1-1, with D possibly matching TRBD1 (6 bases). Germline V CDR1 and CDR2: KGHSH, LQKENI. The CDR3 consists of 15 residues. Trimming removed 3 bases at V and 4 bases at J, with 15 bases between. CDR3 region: CASSPSGGVSTEAFF. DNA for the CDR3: TGTGCCAGCTCACCCTCGGGGGGCGTCAGCACTGAAGCTTTCTTT.

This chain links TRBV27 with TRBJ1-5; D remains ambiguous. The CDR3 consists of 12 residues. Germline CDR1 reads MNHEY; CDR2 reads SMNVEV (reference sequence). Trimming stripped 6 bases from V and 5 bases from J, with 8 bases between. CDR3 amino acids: CASSELDQPQHF. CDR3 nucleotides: TGTGCCAGCAGCGAACTGGATCAGCCCCAGCATTTT.

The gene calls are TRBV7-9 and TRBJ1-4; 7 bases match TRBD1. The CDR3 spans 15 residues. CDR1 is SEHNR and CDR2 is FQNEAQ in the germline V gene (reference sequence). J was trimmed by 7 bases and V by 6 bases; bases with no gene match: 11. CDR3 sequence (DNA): TGTGCCAGCAGTCTTAGAGGACAGGACACTGAAAAACTGTTTTTT. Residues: CASSLRGQDTEKLFF.

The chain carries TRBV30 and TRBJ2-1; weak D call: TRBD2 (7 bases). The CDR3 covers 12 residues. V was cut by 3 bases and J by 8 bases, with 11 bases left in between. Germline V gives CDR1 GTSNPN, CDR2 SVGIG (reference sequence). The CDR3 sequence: CAWRRGADEQFF. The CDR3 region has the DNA TGTGCCTGGAGACGGGGGGCGGATGAGCAGTTCTTC.

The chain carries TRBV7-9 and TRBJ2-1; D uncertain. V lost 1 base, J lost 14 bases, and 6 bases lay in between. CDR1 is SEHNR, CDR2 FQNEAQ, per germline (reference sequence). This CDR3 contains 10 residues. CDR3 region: CASSLESKFF. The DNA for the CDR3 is TGTGCCAGCAGCTTAGAGTCTAAGTTCTTC. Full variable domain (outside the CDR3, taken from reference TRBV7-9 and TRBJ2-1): DTGVSQNPRHKITKRGQNVTFRCDPISEHNRLYWYRQTLGQGPEFLTYFQNEAQLEKSRLLSDRFSAERPKGSFSTLEIQRTEQGDSAMYLCASSLESKFFGPGTRLTVL.

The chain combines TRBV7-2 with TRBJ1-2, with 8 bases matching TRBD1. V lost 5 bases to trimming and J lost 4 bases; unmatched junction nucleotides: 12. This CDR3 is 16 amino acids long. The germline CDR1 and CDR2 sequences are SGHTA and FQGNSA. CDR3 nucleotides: TGTGCCAGCAGCAGATCAGGGACAGGCTCACTCTATGGCTACACCTTC. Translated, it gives CASSRSGTGSLYGYTF.

CDR3 protein: CASSFAGGAGKNSPLHF. CDR3 DNA sequence: TGCGCCAGCAGCTTCGCGGGTGGGGCGGGAAAAAATTCACCCCTCCACTTT. The V gene is TRBV5-1, the J gene TRBJ1-6, with D maybe TRBD1 (5 bases). This CDR3 is built from 17 residues. The V gene's germline CDR1 is SGHRS and CDR2 YFSETQ. Trimming pared 2 bases from V and 7 bases from J, leaving 19 bases between.

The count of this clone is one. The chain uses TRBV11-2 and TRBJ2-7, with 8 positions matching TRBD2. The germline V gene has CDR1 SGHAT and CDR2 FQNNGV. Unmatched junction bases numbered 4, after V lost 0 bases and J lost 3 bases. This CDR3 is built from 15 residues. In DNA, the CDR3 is TGTGCCAGCAGCTTAGAAGGTAGCGGGGTCTACGAGCAGTACTTC. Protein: CASSLEGSGVYEQYF. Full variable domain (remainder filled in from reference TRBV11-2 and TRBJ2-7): EAGVAQSPRYKIIEKRQSVAFWCNPISGHATLYWYQQILGQGPKLLIQFQNNGVVDDSQLPKDRFSAERLKGVDSTLKIQPAKLEDSAVYLCASSLEGSGVYEQYFGPGTRLTVT.